A single sample gave rise to the 26 T cell receptor beta chains below, sequenced in a study of CXCR3-negative and CXCR3-positive naive CD8 T cells (dated by TCRdb to between 2018 and 2020). Reads for this sample came from a NextSeq 550. The Human TCR Profiling Kit (MiLaboratory) was used to prepare UMI-labeled 5' RACE TRB cDNA libraries. After the reads were reprocessed by TCRdb, one entry was made per CDR3 protein sequence, with no DNA. The table for this sample shows some 130,000 distinct CDR3 sequences. About 0.48% of the sample comes from the top ten. The specimen sequenced was naive CXCR3- CD8+ T cells from blood. The sample's cell subset or site label, in plain terms: CD45RO-CCR7+CD27+CD95- naive CD8+ T cells lacking CXCR3 (TNR3-). These receptor sequences come from a human donor in good health. Some clones in this sample may be carry-over from other donors' samples.

The CDR3: CASSPWTGLSAFF. The genes are TRBV7-7 and TRBJ1-1; TCRdb proposes TRBD1, but this gene call is untestable without DNA. This CDR3 spans 13 amino acids. Per the germline V gene, CDR1 is SSHAT and CDR2 is FNYEAQ (reference sequence). Combining the CDR3 with reference TRBV7-7 and TRBJ1-1 gives the whole variable domain GAGVSQSPRYKVTKRGQDVTLRCDPISSHATLYWYQQALGQGPEFLTYFNYEAQPDKSGLPSDRFSAERPEGSISTLTIQRTEQRDSAMYRCASSPWTGLSAFFGQGTRLTVV.

This chain links TRBV4-3 with TRBJ2-6. The germline gives CDR1 LGHNA, CDR2 YSLEER. The CDR3 loop spans 16 amino acids. CDR3 in amino acids: CASSQDFSTGANVLTF.

The chain couples TRBV7-6 to TRBJ2-1; TCRdb reports TRBD2, a call that lacks DNA to check it against. The CDR3 is 16 amino acids. Germline loops: CDR1 SGHVS, CDR2 FNYEAQ. CDR3 residues: CASSLLADNTNNEQFF. The whole variable domain, filled in from reference TRBV7-6 and TRBJ2-1, reads GAGVSQSPRYKVTKRGQDVALRCDPISGHVSLYWYRQALGQGPEFLTYFNYEAQQDKSGLPNDRFSAERPEGSISTLTIQRTEQRDSAMYRCASSLLADNTNNEQFFGPGTRLTVL.

This sequence joins TRBV13 and TRBJ2-1. CDR1 PRHDT and CDR2 FYEKMQ come from the germline V gene (reference sequence). This CDR3 region has 15 residues. The CDR3 loop reads CASSLGRRTYNEQFF. Full variable domain (outside the CDR3, taken from reference TRBV13 and TRBJ2-1): AAGVIQSPRHLIKEKRETATLKCYPIPRHDTVYWYQQGPGQDPQFLISFYEKMQSDKGSIPDRFSAQQFSDYHSELNMSSLELGDSALYFCASSLGRRTYNEQFFGPGTRLTVL.

The chain joins TRBV5-4 to TRBJ2-7; TCRdb proposes TRBD1, but this gene call is untestable without DNA. The CDR3 extends over 15 amino acids. Germline V gives CDR1 SGHNT, CDR2 YYREEE (reference sequence). The chain's CDR3 is CASSSPGQGFAEQYF.

The rearrangement joins TRBV5-1 to TRBJ1-1; TCRdb picks TRBD1, but there is no DNA to check that call. Germline CDR1 SGHRS, CDR2 YFSETQ. There are 15 residues in the CDR3. The CDR3 reads CASSPSVTGGTEAFF.

The chain joins TRBV28 to TRBJ1-5; TCRdb outputs TRBD1, but without DNA this stays unchecked. CDR1 and CDR2 (germline): MDHEN, SYDVKM. CDR3 length equals 17 residues. CDR3 amino acids: CASTSPPPDRARQPQHF.

The rearrangement links TRBV7-2 to TRBJ2-7; absent DNA, TCRdb's TRBD1 call cannot be checked. The CDR3 has 16 residues. Looked up from germline, CDR1 is SGHTA and CDR2 is FQGNSA. CDR3 sequence reads: CASSLSHRGGSYEQYF.

The J gene is TRBJ2-3, the V gene TRBV11-3; TCRdb reports TRBD1, a call that lacks DNA to check it against. Germline CDR1 is SGHNT and CDR2 is YENEEA. CDR3 length equals 14 residues. CDR3: CASSSGQGPDTQYF.

This sequence joins TRBV4-3 and TRBJ1-2; the TRBD1 assignment by TCRdb is unverifiable without DNA. The CDR3 is 17 residues long. CDR1 is LGHNA and CDR2 is YSLEER in the germline V gene. CDR3 region: CASSQDRAGAGDYGYTF.

This chain uses TRBV7-9 with TRBJ1-6; lacking DNA, the TRBD1 call made by TCRdb goes unchecked. Germline assignment: CDR1 SEHNR and CDR2 FQNEAQ (reference sequence). The CDR3 sequence is 15 residues long. This chain's CDR3 is CASSLDYRGASPLHF.

The chain has TRBV15 and TRBJ1-6. Germline V gives CDR1 LNHNV, CDR2 YYDKDF (reference sequence). The CDR3 has 14 residues. This chain's CDR3 is CATSNGRDNSPLHF.

The chain uses TRBV28 and TRBJ2-7; TCRdb returns TRBD1, unconfirmable since there is no DNA. The germline CDR1 and CDR2 sequences are MDHEN and SYDVKM. The CDR3 is 14 amino acids. CDR3: CASVPRGTSYEQYF.

V gene TRBV20-1 combines with J gene TRBJ2-7. The CDR3 covers 14 residues. The V gene's germline CDR1 is DFQATT and CDR2 SNEGSKA (reference sequence). The CDR3 sequence is CSARDPSGDYEQYF.

The V and J genes are TRBV5-1 and TRBJ2-1; no DNA is available, so the TRBD1 call from TCRdb remains unchecked. The germline gives CDR1 SGHRS, CDR2 YFSETQ. This CDR3 contains 15 residues. CDR3: CASSFRGGGANEQFF.

The chain uses TRBV20-1 and TRBJ2-5; no DNA is available, so the TRBD2 call from TCRdb remains unchecked. The CDR3 loop spans 15 amino acids. The V gene's germline CDR1 is DFQATT and CDR2 SNEGSKA (reference sequence). CDR3 loop: CSAREEGGPRETQYF.

The CDR3 loop reads CAIRGHEGASYEQYF. J is TRBJ2-7 and V is TRBV10-3; TCRdb designates TRBD1, a call that cannot be tested without DNA. This CDR3 is built from 15 residues. CDR1 and CDR2 (germline): ENHRY, SYGVKD.

The chain has TRBV13 and TRBJ1-5; the D call of TRBD1 rests on TCRdb alone, since no DNA is present to check it. There are 15 residues in the CDR3. The germline V gene has CDR1 PRHDT and CDR2 FYEKMQ (reference sequence). This CDR3 is CASSPGGRRGEPQHF.

This chain joins TRBV29-1 and TRBJ2-7; TCRdb calls TRBD1, which cannot be checked without DNA. The CDR3 runs to 13 residues. Germline V lookup: CDR1 SQVTM, CDR2 ANQGSEA. The CDR3 reads CSAKTGADYEQYF.

The genes are TRBV15 and TRBJ2-7; TCRdb calls TRBD2, which cannot be checked without DNA. Germline CDR1 and CDR2: LNHNV and YYDKDF (reference sequence). The CDR3 extends over 15 amino acids. The CDR3 reads CATSRESGSGYEQYF.

The chain has TRBV28 and TRBJ1-2. Germline values: CDR1 MDHEN, CDR2 SYDVKM. There are 15 residues in the CDR3. CDR3 loop: CASSYLRQHPKENTF.

The genes are TRBV20-1 and TRBJ2-3; checking the TCRdb D call of TRBD2 is not possible without DNA. CDR1 and CDR2 (germline): DFQATT, SNEGSKA (reference sequence). The CDR3 contains 15 residues. The CDR3 loop is CSARDRGTHTDTQYF.

The chain recombines TRBV3-1 with TRBJ2-7; as DNA is missing, the TRBD1 call by TCRdb cannot be tested. The CDR3 has 14 amino acids. Germline assignment: CDR1 LGHDT and CDR2 YNNKEL (reference sequence). CDR3 protein: CASSQVRGYYEQYF.

The genes are TRBV4-3 and TRBJ2-7; TCRdb calls TRBD2, which cannot be checked without DNA. Germline V gene data show CDR1 as LGHNA and CDR2 as YSLEER. CDR3 length equals 15 residues. The chain's CDR3 is CASSQESGISYEQYF.

The V gene is TRBV28, the J gene TRBJ2-7; there is no DNA to check the TCRdb D call of TRBD1. Germline V gene data show CDR1 as MDHEN and CDR2 as SYDVKM. This CDR3 is 12 amino acids long. This CDR3 is CASSRDGYEQYF. Full variable domain (rest looked up from reference TRBV28 and TRBJ2-7): DVKVTQSSRYLVKRTGEKVFLECVQDMDHENMFWYRQDPGLGLRLIYFSYDVKMKEKGDIPEGYSVSREKKERFSLILESASTNQTSMYLCASSRDGYEQYFGPGTRLTVT.

V gene TRBV4-1 combines with J gene TRBJ2-2; TCRdb gives TRBD1 as the D gene, but with no DNA this cannot be confirmed. The CDR3 consists of 15 residues. In germline, CDR1 is MGHRA, CDR2 YSYEKL. This chain's CDR3 is CASSQVQGYTGELFF.